What follows describes a single T cell receptor beta chain. The sample originates from a study of human T cells and chemical hapten exposure. Study as a whole: All patients underwent weekly scalp dosing with diphenylcyclopropenone for the full approximately 25-week study.

Time point noted: patch test 1, 2 weeks after DPC sensitization. As to treatment: therapeutic diphenylcyclopropenone sensitization with weekly scalp DPC. Alopecia patients deemed DPC-suitable, aged 18 to 70, excluding pregnancy. Trimming removed 4 bases at V and 3 bases at J, with 10 bases between. The germline V gene has CDR1 SGHTA and CDR2 FQGNSA. This CDR3 comprises 14 residues. TCRdb processed the RACE reads anew with MiXCR; each CDR3 protein has one entry. The sample lists 150,000 to 200,000 distinct CDR3 sequences, about 14% occurring once. The source of this sequence is a woman aged 25 to 39 with alopecia areata. Some clones in this sample may be carry-over from other donors' samples. V and J are TRBV7-2 and TRBJ2-1, with D perhaps matching TRBD1 (6 bases). Sequencing was performed on whole blood, taken in connection with sensitization to the hapten diphenylcyclopropenone (DPC). The CDR3 here is CASSSGVRYNEQFF. CDR3 DNA: TGTGCCAGCAGCTCAGGGGTCCGCTACAATGAGCAGTTCTTC.